The 25 T cell receptor beta chains below were found in one sample sequenced in a study of blood T cell repertoires in COVID-19. Profiled with immunoSEQ multiplex PCR; TCRdb holds only in-frame clones, not every one. The repertoire includes about 150,000 clones, approximately 85% of them detected once, and about 0.63% sits in the top ten. Specimen: peripheral blood. All receptors come from a man in his 60s with COVID-19, enrolled during active disease.

The V call is TRBV4-3, the J call TRBJ2-7, with a weak D call TRBD1 (6 bases). CDR3 length: 15 residues. V lost 4 bases to trimming and J lost 5 bases, with 18 bases between them. The germline gives CDR1 LGHNA, CDR2 YSLEER. This CDR3 is CASSRGTDRPHEQYF. The CDR3 DNA follows: TGCGCCAGCAGCCGAGGAACGGACAGACCCCACGAGCAGTACTTC.

The V call is TRBV2, the J call TRBJ2-2, with a tentative D call TRBD2 (5 bases). Trimming took 7 bases from V and 1 from J, leaving 10 bases between them. There are 14 residues in the CDR3. The germline CDR1 and CDR2 sequences are SNHLY and FYNNEI. CDR3 region: CASNPSGNTGELFF. The DNA of the CDR3 is TGTGCCAGCAACCCAAGCGGGAACACCGGGGAGCTGTTTTTT.

The V gene is TRBV28, the J gene TRBJ2-7; D may be TRBD2 (6 bases). Germline CDR1 reads MDHEN; CDR2 reads SYDVKM. The CDR3 is 16 residues long. The ends were cut back, 3 bases at V and 4 bases at J, with 19 bases in the middle. CDR3 nucleotide sequence: TGTGCCAGCAGTTTCACTCTAGCGAGTTTATCTTACGAGCAGTACTTC. It is translated as CASSFTLASLSYEQYF.

The chain joins TRBV5-5 to TRBJ1-1; 10 bases map to TRBD1. Germline assignment: CDR1 SGHKS and CDR2 YYEKEE (reference sequence). Trimming cost V 4 bases and J 8 bases; bases outside gene matches: 8. CDR3 size: 14 residues. The CDR3: CASSHDRGLGEAFF. CDR3 bases: TGTGCCAGCAGCCATGACAGGGGGCTCGGCGAAGCTTTCTTT.

The rearrangement joins TRBV5-6 to TRBJ2-3, with 9 bases that match TRBD2. Germline V CDR1 and CDR2: SGHDT, YYEEEE. The CDR3 length is 15 residues. With V trimmed by 0 bases and J by 6 bases, 5 bases remained unmatched. The CDR3 nucleotides read TGTGCCAGCAGCTTGGCGGCGGGAGGGCCGGATACGCAGTATTTT. Translated: CASSLAAGGPDTQYF.

The chain couples TRBV3-1 (or the pseudogene TRBV3-2) to TRBJ1-5; 11 bases match TRBD1. From germline, CDR1 is LGHDT and CDR2 YNNKEL (reference sequence). This CDR3 has 15 amino acids. Germline trimming cut 3 bases from V and 6 bases from J; bases unmatched to any gene: 4. This CDR3 reads CASSQGQGVGQPQHF. CDR3 bases: TGTGCCAGCAGCCAGGGACAGGGGGTGGGTCAGCCCCAGCATTTT.

V and J are TRBV11-3 and TRBJ1-5; D is undetermined. Germline V gene sequence: CDR1 SGHNT, CDR2 YENEEA. The CDR3 totals 14 residues. Trimming cost V 4 bases and J 0 bases, with 7 bases left between them. CDR3 DNA sequence: TGTGCCAGCAGCTCTCAGGTTAGCAATCAGCCCCAGCATTTT. Translated: CASSSQVSNQPQHF.

This clone was observed once. J is TRBJ2-3 and V is TRBV19; 7 positions agree with TRBD2. Losses at the gene ends were 6 bases for V and 2 bases for J; bases not matched to a gene: 8. The CDR3 runs 15 residues. CDR1 and CDR2 (germline): LNHDA, SQIVND (reference sequence). The CDR3 protein is CASSLPGGVTDTQYF. The CDR3 DNA sequence: TGTGCCAGTAGCCTCCCTGGGGGGGTCACAGATACGCAGTATTTT.

This clone has just one count. CDR3 DNA: TGCAGCTCGAGTAGACGGGACTATGGCTACACCTTC. This codes for CSSSRRDYGYTF. V is TRBV29-1 and J is TRBJ1-2; D is undetermined. The germline V gene encodes CDR1 SQVTM and CDR2 ANQGSEA. The ends were cut back, 8 bases at V and 3 bases at J, with 13 bases in the middle. This CDR3 is built from 12 residues.

The J gene is TRBJ1-2, the V gene TRBV5-4; the D gene is possibly TRBD1 (6 bases). Deletions cut 4 bases from V and 5 bases from J, with 15 bases between. The CDR3 runs to 14 residues. Germline CDR1 SGHNT, CDR2 YYREEE (reference sequence). The chain's CDR3 is CASSQIGQRYGYTF. The DNA of the CDR3 is TGTGCCAGCAGCCAAATTGGACAGAGATATGGCTACACCTTC. The full variable domain, in which reference TRBV5-4 and TRBJ1-2 provide the parts outside the CDR3, is ETGVTQSPTHLIKTRGQQVTLRCSSQSGHNTVSWYQQALGQGPQFIFQYYREEENGRGNFPPRFSGLQFPNYSSELNVNALELDDSALYLCASSQIGQRYGYTFGSGTRLTVV.

This clone was detected a few times. V and J are TRBV12-3 or TRBV12-4 and TRBJ1-2; D possibly corresponds to TRBD1 (6 bases). V lost 3 bases and J 4 bases, leaving 9 bases between the germline ends. The CDR3 is made up of 13 amino acids. CDR3 amino acids: CASSLDRSYGYTF. CDR3 bases: TGTGCCAGCAGTTTGGACAGAAGCTATGGCTACACCTTC.

On this clone: The same CDR3 can be traced to other DNA sequences in this sample. The chain is built from TRBV5-8 and TRBJ1-3; 7 bases match TRBD1. With V trimmed by 2 bases and J by 2 bases, 1 base remained unmatched. CDR1 and CDR2 (germline): SGHTS, YDEGEE. This CDR3 region has 14 residues. The CDR3 here is CASSFRGPGNTIYF. The CDR3 DNA sequence: TGTGCCAGCAGCTTTAGGGGGCCTGGAAACACCATATATTTT.

The chain carries TRBV10-3 and TRBJ2-1; the match to TRBD1 covers 10 bases. This CDR3 has 15 amino acids. The germline CDR1 and CDR2 sequences are ENHRY and SYGVKD. V lost 4 bases, J lost 4 bases, and 4 bases stayed unmatched. This CDR3 is CAISGGGQGYNEQFF. As DNA, the CDR3 is TGTGCCATCAGTGGAGGGGGACAGGGGTACAATGAGCAGTTCTTC.

The rearrangement uses TRBV18 and TRBJ2-7; a possible D gene is TRBD2 (6 bases). Germline lookup yields CDR1 KGHSH and CDR2 LQKENI. V dropped 1 base and J dropped 3 bases, with 10 bases sitting between them. The CDR3 runs 14 residues. The CDR3 sequence is CASSPQGLGYEQYF. DNA of the CDR3: TGTGCCAGCTCACCACAGGGACTTGGCTACGAGCAGTACTTC.

This clone was counted between two and nine times. The CDR3 coding sequence is TGTGCCAGCAGTTACGGGGGCGCGAAGTTGGTCACTGAAGCTTTCTTT. This encodes CASSYGGAKLVTEAFF. This chain joins TRBV6-2 or TRBV6-3 and TRBJ1-1; weak D call: TRBD1 (6 bases). CDR3 length equals 16 residues. The germline V gene has CDR1 MNHEY and CDR2 SVGEGT. V lost 2 bases and J lost 4, with 17 bases in between.

The chain has TRBV7-8 and TRBJ2-1; D perhaps matches TRBD1 (6 bases). Germline V gene sequence: CDR1 SGHVS, CDR2 FQNEAQ. This CDR3 has 16 residues. V lost 2 bases and J 2 bases, leaving 13 bases between the germline ends. Written as DNA, the CDR3 is TGTGCCAGCAGCTTAATCGGCAGGGGAACCTACAATGAGCAGTTCTTC. Translation gives CASSLIGRGTYNEQFF.

The chain combines TRBV6-5 with TRBJ1-4; TRBD1 matches at 10 bases. Germline assignment: CDR1 MNHEY and CDR2 SVGAGI. The CDR3 extends over 13 amino acids. With V trimmed by 4 bases and J by 10 bases, 3 bases remained unmatched. CDR3 in amino acids: CASSLDRGGKLFF. Here the CDR3 DNA reads TGTGCCAGCAGTTTGGACAGGGGGGGAAAACTGTTTTTT.

CDR3 nucleotides: TGTGCCAGTAGTACACAGGGCAATTCACCCCTCCACTTT. It encodes CASSTQGNSPLHF. The chain recombines TRBV19 with TRBJ1-6, with TRBD1 as a possible D gene (6 bases). CDR1 and CDR2 from the germline V gene are LNHDA and SQIVND (reference sequence). V was pared by 4 bases and J by 7 bases, with 8 bases between. CDR3 length: 13 residues.

CDR3 DNA sequence: TGTGCCAGCAGCTTGGGGGGCCTCCCCGCTAATGAAAAACTGTTTTTT. Protein: CASSLGGLPANEKLFF. V is TRBV5-6 and J is TRBJ1-4; weak D call: TRBD1 (5 bases). Germline loops: CDR1 SGHDT, CDR2 YYEEEE. This CDR3 has 16 residues. V lost 0 bases and J lost 3, with 12 bases in between.

The rearrangement joins TRBV15 to TRBJ1-4; 11 bases are a match to TRBD1. Losses at the gene ends were 5 bases for V and 12 bases for J; bases not matched to a gene: 8. CDR1 is LNHNV and CDR2 is YYDKDF in the germline V gene (reference sequence). This CDR3 is 14 amino acids long. CDR3 in amino acids: CATSGGTGGLQLFF. The CDR3, as DNA: TGTGCCACCAGCGGCGGGACAGGGGGATTACAACTGTTTTTT.

The chain uses TRBV24-1 and TRBJ1-5, with 7 bases matching TRBD1. V was pared by 0 bases and J by 1 base, with 2 bases of the junction left unmatched. The germline V gene has CDR1 KGHDR and CDR2 SFDVKD. The CDR3 length is 16 residues. The CDR3: CATSDLKTGSNQPQHF. The CDR3 DNA sequence: TGTGCCACCAGTGATTTGAAGACAGGGAGCAATCAGCCCCAGCATTTT.

V is TRBV7-8 and J is TRBJ1-2, with 8 bases that match TRBD1. V was clipped by 5 bases and J by 3 bases; unmatched bases: 14. Germline lookup yields CDR1 SGHVS and CDR2 FQNEAQ. The CDR3 sequence is 17 residues long. The CDR3 loop reads CASSTYSGQVMDYGYTF. The CDR3 DNA sequence: TGTGCCAGCAGCACCTATTCGGGACAGGTGATGGACTATGGCTACACCTTC.

The chain has TRBV11-2 and TRBJ1-1; no clear D gene. The germline V gene has CDR1 SGHAT and CDR2 FQNNGV. V was pared by 4 bases and J by 1 base, with 10 bases between. This CDR3 is built from 14 residues. DNA of the CDR3: TGTGCCAGCAGCTATGTGGGGAGGAACACTGAAGCTTTCTTT. This translates into CASSYVGRNTEAFF.

The V and J genes are TRBV7-9 and TRBJ2-1, with TRBD2 identical over 8 bases. CDR3 length: 17 amino acids. V shed 6 bases and J 7 bases; nucleotides not matched to a gene: 17. Germline V CDR1 and CDR2: SEHNR, FQNEAQ (reference sequence). CDR3 in amino acids: CASRRTGTSGRVNEQFF. As DNA, the CDR3 is TGTGCCAGCAGACGCACCGGGACTAGTGGGCGGGTGAATGAGCAGTTCTTC.

Turning to this clone: The germline gene is not matched at one end of the junction; a read error may be the cause. The chain employs TRBV14 and TRBJ2-7; D gene unclear. CDR1 and CDR2 from the germline V gene are SGHDN and FVKESK. The CDR3 covers 12 residues. In DNA, the CDR3 is TGTGCCAGCAGCCAAGTATCGAGTATACTGAACTTC. It translates to CASSQVSSILNF. The entire variable domain, with the rest obtained from reference TRBV14 and TRBJ2-7, is as follows: EAGVTQFPSHSVIEKGQTVTLRCDPISGHDNLYWYRRVMGKEIKFLLHFVKESKQDESGMPNNRFLAERTGGTYSTLKVQPAELEDSGVYFCASSQVSSILNFGPGTRLTVT.